Shown below are 3 T cell receptor beta chains from a single sample sequenced in a study of CD8+CD57+ T cells in acquired aplastic anemia. Profiling that covered TCR beta VDJ and CDR3 relied on genomic DNA as its template. One entry per CDR3 protein, called by TCRdb with MiXCR from the reads. The table shows a few hundred thousand distinct CDR3 sequences, with about 37% occurring only once. Sequencing was performed on sorted CD4+, CD8+, or CD8+CD57+ T cells (not recorded which) from PBMCs. The source is a human donor in good health, serving as a control.

V gene TRBV29-1 combines with J gene TRBJ1-2, with D maybe TRBD1 (5 bases). Germline V gene lookup returns CDR1 SQVTM and CDR2 ANQGSEA. The CDR3 contains 15 residues. V was clipped by 2 bases and J by 4 bases, with 17 bases between them. CDR3 amino acids: CSVETPGRGGYGYTF. The DNA of the CDR3 is TGCAGCGTTGAAACTCCAGGACGGGGGGGCTATGGCTACACCTTC.

The gene calls are TRBV6-1 and TRBJ1-1; D remains ambiguous. V was cut by 6 bases and J by 0 bases, with 11 bases left in between. Per germline, CDR1 MNHNS and CDR2 SASEGT. The CDR3 is 14 residues long. The DNA of the CDR3 is TGTGCCAGCAGACCCGGGAACATGAACACTGAAGCTTTCTTT. This encodes CASRPGNMNTEAFF.

The rearrangement links TRBV6-1 to TRBJ1-2, with 9 positions matching TRBD1. The junction had 4 bases not matched to a gene; V was cut back by 6 bases and J by 5 bases. CDR1 is MNHNS and CDR2 is SASEGT in the germline V gene. The CDR3 is made up of 13 amino acids. The CDR3 region has the DNA TGTGCCAGCAGCACGACAGGGGGTTATGGCTACACCTTC. As protein: CASSTTGGYGYTF.